This T cell receptor (beta chain) is drawn from a study of T cells in Graves' hyperthyroidism and ophthalmopathy. Findings of the study overall: Ophthalmopathy, as predicted by the model, came a median roughly 6.5 months after the prediction.

Researchers amplified the TCR beta CDR3 regions from RNA transcripts. The study used the HTBI primer set for a first-round RT-PCR of the TCR CDR3. TCRdb passed the multiplex PCR reads through MiXCR, listing each CDR3 protein once. Among about 400,000 distinct CDR3 sequences listed, under 15% were seen once. Trimming stripped 0 bases from V and 6 bases from J, with 14 bases between. Germline assignment: CDR1 SGHDT and CDR2 YYEEEE. The CDR3 covers 15 residues. Note on this clonotype: Its antigen is currently unknown.

Extraction of PBMCs used 8 to 10 ml of fresh peripheral blood. Sequences were obtained from blood. This chain joins TRBV5-6 and TRBJ2-3, with a possible D match to TRBD2 (5 bases). The source is a woman in her 30s with Graves' hyperthyroidism. The CDR3 DNA is TGTGCCAGCAGCTTGGGGGAAGCGGTTTCGGATACGCAGTATTTT. This encodes CASSLGEAVSDTQYF.